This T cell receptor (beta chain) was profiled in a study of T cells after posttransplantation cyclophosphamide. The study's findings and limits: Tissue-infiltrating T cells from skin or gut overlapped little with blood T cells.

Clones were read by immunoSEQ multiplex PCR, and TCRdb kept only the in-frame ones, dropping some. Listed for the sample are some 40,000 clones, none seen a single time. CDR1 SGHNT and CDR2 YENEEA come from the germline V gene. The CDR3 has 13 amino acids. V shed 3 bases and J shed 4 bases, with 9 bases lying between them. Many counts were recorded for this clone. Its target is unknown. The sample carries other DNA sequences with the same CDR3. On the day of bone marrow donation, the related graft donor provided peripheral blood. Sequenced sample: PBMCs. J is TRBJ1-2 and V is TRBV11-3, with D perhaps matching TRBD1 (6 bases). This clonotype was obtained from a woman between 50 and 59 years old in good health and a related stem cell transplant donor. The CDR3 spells CASSFPGAYGYTF. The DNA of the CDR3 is TGTGCCAGCAGCTTCCCAGGGGCCTATGGCTACACCTTC.